The rows below give T cell receptor beta chains drawn from one sample of a study of T cells in localized non-small cell lung cancer. Using immunoSEQ multiplex PCR, the repertoire was profiled, and TCRdb retains in-frame clones only, with some absent. The sample lists roughly 76,000 clones, around three quarters occurring once. This specimen was PBMCs, taken before any cancer treatment. The receptors originated from a man aged 35-69 years with stage II squamous cell lung carcinoma. Both conserved end residues are part of each CDR3. D genes are given only for firm matches. The size field is filled for only some rows; it gives once, few, many or a size class.

V gene: TRBV5-5
D gene: .
clone size: .
J gene: TRBJ1-6
CDR3 protein: CASSYTRSGRNSPLHF
CDR3 DNA: TGTGCCAGCAGCTATACGCGCTCAGGGCGTAATTCACCCCTCCACTTT

V gene: TRBV6-1
D gene: .
clone size: .
J gene: TRBJ1-2
CDR3 protein: CASSPVRLYGYTF
CDR3 DNA: TGTGCCAGCAGCCCCGTACGCCTCTATGGCTACACCTTC

V gene: TRBV10-3
D gene: .
clone size: .
J gene: TRBJ1-1
CDR3 protein: CAISALGTEAFF
CDR3 DNA: TGTGCCATCAGTGCGTTGGGAACTGAAGCTTTCTTT

V gene: TRBV11-2
D gene: .
clone size: .
J gene: TRBJ1-1
CDR3 protein: CASSLEGGHAEAFF
CDR3 DNA: TGTGCCAGCAGCTTAGAGGGGGGGCACGCTGAAGCTTTCTTT

V gene: TRBV7-9
D gene: .
clone size: medium-sized
J gene: TRBJ1-4
CDR3 protein: CASSTRQDATNEKLFF
CDR3 DNA: TGTGCCAGCAGCACTCGACAGGATGCAACTAATGAAAAACTGTTTTTT

V gene: TRBV6-1
D gene: TRBD1
clone size: .
J gene: TRBJ2-5
CDR3 protein: CASSPRQGEETQYF
CDR3 DNA: TGTGCCAGCAGTCCACGGCAGGGGGAAGAGACCCAGTACTTC

V gene: TRBV6-1
D gene: .
clone size: few
J gene: TRBJ1-5
CDR3 protein: CASSGRLIIDQPQHF
CDR3 DNA: TGTGCCAGCAGTGGCCGGCTGATTATAGATCAGCCCCAGCATTTT

V gene: TRBV29-1
D gene: TRBD1
clone size: .
J gene: TRBJ1-2
CDR3 protein: CSAGTGNGGYTF
CDR3 DNA: TGCAGCGCTGGGACAGGGAATGGTGGCTACACCTTC

V gene: TRBV5-6
D gene: TRBD1
clone size: .
J gene: TRBJ2-7
CDR3 protein: CASSTGDSYEQYF
CDR3 DNA: TGTGCCAGCAGCACAGGGGACAGCTACGAGCAGTACTTC

V gene: TRBV5-1
D gene: .
clone size: .
J gene: TRBJ1-3
CDR3 protein: CASSSTASAGNTIYF
CDR3 DNA: TGCGCCAGCAGTTCGACAGCCTCGGCTGGAAACACCATATATTTT

V gene: TRBV9
D gene: TRBD2
clone size: .
J gene: TRBJ2-7
CDR3 protein: CASSVGNRGVEQYF
CDR3 DNA: TGTGCCAGCAGCGTAGGTAATCGGGGGGTCGAGCAGTACTTC

V gene: TRBV5-4
D gene: .
clone size: .
J gene: TRBJ2-7
CDR3 protein: CATAPGEAYEQYF
CDR3 DNA: TGTGCCACCGCCCCCGGTGAGGCCTACGAGCAGTACTTC

V gene: TRBV7-2
D gene: .
clone size: .
J gene: TRBJ1-5
CDR3 protein: CASSRYDQPQHF
CDR3 DNA: TGTGCCAGCAGCCGCTACGACCAGCCCCAGCATTTT

V gene: TRBV15
D gene: .
clone size: .
J gene: TRBJ2-1
CDR3 protein: CATSRSWVNEQFF
CDR3 DNA: TGTGCCACCAGCAGGTCGTGGGTGAATGAGCAGTTCTTC

V gene: TRBV4-3
D gene: .
clone size: .
J gene: TRBJ2-7
CDR3 protein: CASSQDPGSGYEQYF
CDR3 DNA: TGCGCCAGCAGCCAAGATCCGGGGTCAGGCTACGAGCAGTACTTC

V gene: TRBV4-1
D gene: TRBD1
clone size: .
J gene: TRBJ1-1
CDR3 protein: CASSRRQGAETEAFF
CDR3 DNA: TGCGCCAGCAGCCGAAGACAGGGGGCTGAAACTGAAGCTTTCTTT

V gene: TRBV18
D gene: .
clone size: .
J gene: TRBJ1-2
CDR3 protein: CASSARTEVNYGYTF
CDR3 DNA: TGTGCCAGCTCAGCCCGGACAGAGGTTAACTATGGCTACACCTTC

V gene: TRBV5-1
D gene: .
clone size: few
J gene: TRBJ1-6
CDR3 protein: CASSSGTNSPLHF
CDR3 DNA: TGCGCCAGCAGCTCCGGAACGAATTCACCCCTCCACTTT

V gene: TRBV30
D gene: TRBD1
clone size: .
J gene: TRBJ1-1
CDR3 protein: CAWNRQGNTEAFF
CDR3 DNA: TGTGCCTGGAATCGACAGGGGAACACTGAAGCTTTCTTT

V gene: TRBV27
D gene: .
clone size: .
J gene: TRBJ2-3
CDR3 protein: CASSLSSPTDTQYF
CDR3 DNA: TGTGCCAGCAGTTTATCCTCCCCCACAGATACGCAGTATTTT

V gene: TRBV11-3
D gene: .
clone size: few
J gene: TRBJ1-5
CDR3 protein: CASSFTGNQPQHF
CDR3 DNA: TGTGCCAGCAGCTTTACAGGAAATCAGCCCCAGCATTTT

V gene: TRBV12-5
D gene: .
clone size: .
J gene: TRBJ2-7
CDR3 protein: CASGFLASPPMFSYEQYF
CDR3 DNA: TGTGCTAGTGGTTTCCTGGCTAGCCCTCCCATGTTCTCCTACGAGCAGTACTTC

V gene: TRBV30
D gene: TRBD2
clone size: .
J gene: TRBJ2-1
CDR3 protein: CAWSVLTSGLGNEQFF
CDR3 DNA: TGTGCCTGGAGTGTACTAACTAGCGGTTTAGGCAATGAGCAGTTCTTC

V gene: TRBV21-1
D gene: .
clone size: .
J gene: TRBJ2-1
CDR3 protein: CASSPRGAKRESNNEQFF
CDR3 DNA: TGTGCCAGCAGCCCCCGAGGGGCCAAGCGGGAGAGCAACAATGAGCAGTTCTTC

V gene: TRBV7-6
D gene: TRBD1
clone size: .
J gene: TRBJ2-1
CDR3 protein: CASSLVHGQVHNEQFF
CDR3 DNA: TGTGCCAGCAGCTTAGTCCACGGACAGGTTCACAATGAGCAGTTCTTC